The present entry profiles one TCR beta chain with its context. Only in-frame clones appear in the TCRdb table, and some are missing; sequencing was by immunoSEQ multiplex PCR. This table has around 340,000 clones, roughly 94% appearing once. This entry is derived from a study of shared T cell receptors in the human thymus. The CDR3 has 17 amino acids. The V end lost 2 bases, the J end lost 0 bases, and 16 bases lay between the germline ends. The germline gives CDR1 KGHSH, CDR2 LQKENI. The clonotype comes from a human donor. The chain carries TRBV18 and TRBJ1-2; D is unclear. Source material: thymocytes. CDR3 residues: CASSPRQIETANYGYTF. The DNA of the CDR3 is TGTGCCAGCTCACCAAGGCAGATAGAGACCGCTAACTATGGCTACACCTTC.